This TCR beta chain was captured by sequencing in a study of CD8 T cells in ankylosing spondylitis. Study results and limitations: Reported data indicate significant enrichment of disease-linked clones within matched ankylosing spondylitis synovial fluid. In peripheral blood, disease-linked CD8+ clones occurred at relatively low frequencies. Some motif variants had been reported before (in reactive arthritis synovial fluid and blood). Among TCR beta sequences, a motif of roughly 8 highly homologous variants appeared characteristic of ankylosing spondylitis blood.

The CDR3 sequence is 14 residues long. Germline V CDR1 and CDR2: SEHNR, FQNEAQ (reference sequence). Trimming removed 2 bases at V and 1 base at J, with 8 bases between. Making the TCR beta libraries involved quantitative 5'-RACE with molecular barcodes. TCRdb re-called the 5' RACE reads through MiXCR, storing one row per CDR3 protein. Among some 800,000 distinct CDR3 sequences listed, about 12% were seen once. This clonotype has only a few counts. Its antigen is unknown. This clonotype originated in a male donor with ankylosing spondylitis. The gene calls are TRBV7-9 and TRBJ1-1, with no clear D. The sequenced sample was blood, either unsorted or a sorted T cell fraction (not recorded which). The CDR3 bases are TGTGCCAGCAGCTTACCCCCTACGAACACTGAAGCTTTCTTT. Its translation is CASSLPPTNTEAFF.